This T cell receptor beta chain was sequenced in a study of blood T cell repertoires in COVID-19. The overall study: The samples span acute and convalescent COVID-19 from the United States, Italy and Spain. In each case, the material was cDNA or gDNA derived from T cells, B-cell-depleted T cells, or PBMCs.

Trimming removed 5 bases from V and 3 bases from J, with 10 bases in between. Germline loops: CDR1 LGHDT, CDR2 YNNKEL (reference sequence). This CDR3 is 13 amino acids long. In the original analysis: Reference gene primer amplification yielded estimated nucleated cell counts. Clones were sequenced by immunoSEQ multiplex PCR, and TCRdb holds only the in-frame ones, with some missing. For V, J and clone size, that table is used; D and trimming come from the DNA. The table records 90,000 or so clones, more than 75% of them present only once. This TCR derives from a human donor in a cohort sampled during active COVID-19. The rearrangement joins TRBV3-1 (or the pseudogene TRBV3-2) to TRBJ2-5; unclear D gene. Source material: peripheral blood. The CDR3 bases are TGTGCCAGCAGCAAAAGTCGGGAAGAGACCCAGTACTTC. Translation gives CASSKSREETQYF.